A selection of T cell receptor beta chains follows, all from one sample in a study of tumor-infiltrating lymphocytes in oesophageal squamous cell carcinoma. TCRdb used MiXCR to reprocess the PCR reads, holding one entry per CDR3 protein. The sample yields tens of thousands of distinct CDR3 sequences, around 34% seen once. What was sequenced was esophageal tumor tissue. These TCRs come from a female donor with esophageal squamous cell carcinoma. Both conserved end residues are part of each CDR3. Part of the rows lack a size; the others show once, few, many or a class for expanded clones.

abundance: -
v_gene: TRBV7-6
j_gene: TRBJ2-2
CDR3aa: CASSLAQNTGELFF

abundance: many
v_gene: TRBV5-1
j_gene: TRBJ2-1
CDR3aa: CASSLETGTSGKQFF

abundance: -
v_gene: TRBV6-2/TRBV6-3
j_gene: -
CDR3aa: CASRDTLNYGYTF

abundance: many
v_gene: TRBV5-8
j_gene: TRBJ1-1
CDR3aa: CASSLGTGQGTEAFF

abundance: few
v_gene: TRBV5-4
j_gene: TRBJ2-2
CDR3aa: CASSHGLHTGELFF

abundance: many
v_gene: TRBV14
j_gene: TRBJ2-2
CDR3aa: CASSQDVLNTGELFF

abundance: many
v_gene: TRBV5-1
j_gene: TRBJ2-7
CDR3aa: CASSLEVSGSEQYF

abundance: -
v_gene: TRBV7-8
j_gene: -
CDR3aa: CASSYGIGGRYTF

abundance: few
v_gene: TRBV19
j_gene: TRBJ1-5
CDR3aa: CASRKDRAWYSNQPQHF

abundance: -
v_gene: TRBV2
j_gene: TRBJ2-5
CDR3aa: CASKLGGMSSYNEQYF

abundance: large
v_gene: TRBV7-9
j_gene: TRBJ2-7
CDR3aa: CASSSRERSYEQYF

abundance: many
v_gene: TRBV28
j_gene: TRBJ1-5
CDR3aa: CASSIGQRGAQPQHF

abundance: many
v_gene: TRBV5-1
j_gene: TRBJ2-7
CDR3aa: CASSLGTSGRSYEQYF

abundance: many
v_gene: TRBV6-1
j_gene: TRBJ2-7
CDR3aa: CASSTPREQYF

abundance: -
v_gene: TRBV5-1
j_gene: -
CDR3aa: CASSLGGGQGREETQYF

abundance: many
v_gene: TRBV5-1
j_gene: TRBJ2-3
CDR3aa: CASSFGAVSTDTQYF

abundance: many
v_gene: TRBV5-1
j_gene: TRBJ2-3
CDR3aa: CASSTGVLLRSTDTQYF

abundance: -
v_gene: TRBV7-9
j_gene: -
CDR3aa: CASSLGGGLGEQYF

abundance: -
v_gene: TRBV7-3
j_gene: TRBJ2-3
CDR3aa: CASSSSGVPADTQYF

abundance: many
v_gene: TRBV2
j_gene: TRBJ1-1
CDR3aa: CASSSSYEAFF